These 14 T cell receptor beta chains were all obtained from the same sample, sequenced in a study of cytomegalovirus exposure and HLA in healthy donors. A multiplex PCR was run with 60 Vbeta primers and 13 Jbeta primers. Libraries were prepared by immunoSEQ multiplex PCR; TCRdb keeps only in-frame clonotypes and omits some of them. The table has approximately 160,000 clones, around 80% seen once. The specimen sequenced was PBMCs. These receptors were obtained from a woman aged 40 to 50 in good health and CMV-seropositive.

This clone came up once. V usage is TRBV6-6 and J usage is TRBJ2-1, with D uncertain. This CDR3 is 13 amino acids long. The V gene lost 0 bases and the J gene lost 6 bases, with 6 bases spanning the gap. From germline, CDR1 is MNHNY and CDR2 SVGAGI (reference sequence). The CDR3 protein is CASSYSYGNEQFF. In nucleotides, the CDR3 is TGTGCCAGCAGTTACTCCTATGGCAATGAGCAGTTCTTC.

CDR3 protein: CASSLRTDNEQFF. The CDR3, as DNA: TGTGCCAGCAGCTTAAGGACAGACAATGAGCAGTTCTTC. The rearrangement links TRBV7-6 to TRBJ2-1; possibly TRBD1 for D (6 bases). Germline assignment: CDR1 SGHVS and CDR2 FNYEAQ. The CDR3 loop spans 13 amino acids. The germline V and J ends were trimmed by 2 bases and 5 bases, with 7 bases remaining between them.

The chain has TRBV6-6 and TRBJ2-3, with no clear D. Germline assignment: CDR1 MNHNY and CDR2 SVGAGI (reference sequence). The CDR3 runs 11 residues. Trimming left V 10 bases short and J 6 bases short, with 11 bases between. CDR3 in amino acids: CATTWADTQYF. In DNA, the CDR3 is TGTGCCACCACATGGGCGGATACGCAGTATTTT.

The chain recombines TRBV4-1 with TRBJ1-2; 7 nucleotides align to TRBD1. In germline, CDR1 is MGHRA, CDR2 YSYEKL. This CDR3 is built from 15 residues. J was trimmed by 7 bases and V by 2 bases; bases with no gene match: 10. In DNA form, the CDR3 reads TGCGCCAGCAGCCAATTGTACGGGACAGAGGGTGGCTACACCTTC. It specifies CASSQLYGTEGGYTF.

The chain employs TRBV6-6 and TRBJ1-1, with D possibly TRBD1 on 5 matching bases. The CDR3 has 13 amino acids. Germline V gives CDR1 MNHNY, CDR2 SVGAGI (reference sequence). Trimming shortened V by 5 bases and J by 7 bases, and 14 bases separated the two germline ends. CDR3 protein: CASSERDGNEAFF. The CDR3 nucleotides are TGTGCCAGCAGTGAGCGGGACGGAAATGAAGCTTTCTTT.

V usage is TRBV5-1 and J usage is TRBJ1-2; D unresolved. Trimming took off 4 bases at V and 4 bases at J, with 14 bases between the two ends. Germline CDR1 SGHRS, CDR2 YFSETQ. The CDR3 covers 14 residues. The CDR3 sequence is CASSPLQNSYGYTF. CDR3 nucleotide sequence: TGCGCCAGCAGCCCCTTACAGAACAGCTATGGCTACACCTTC.

The rearrangement links TRBV6-6 to TRBJ2-3; D gene ambiguous. Per germline, CDR1 MNHNY and CDR2 SVGAGI (reference sequence). Trimming cost V 7 bases and J 7 bases, with 9 bases left between them. This CDR3 has 11 residues. The CDR3 nucleotides read TGTGCCAGCACTGAGTCGTATACGCAGTATTTT. Residues: CASTESYTQYF.

The V and J genes are TRBV4-3 and TRBJ2-2, with a tentative D call TRBD2 (6 bases). The V gene's germline CDR1 is LGHNA and CDR2 YSLEER. V lost 0 bases and J lost 4, with 6 bases in between. The CDR3 loop spans 14 amino acids. The CDR3 region is CASSQEGGTGELFF. CDR3 DNA sequence: TGCGCCAGCAGCCAAGAGGGGGGCACCGGGGAGCTGTTTTTT.

The gene calls are TRBV5-5 and TRBJ1-3, with D tentatively TRBD1 (5 bases). The germline CDR1 and CDR2 sequences are SGHKS and YYEKEE (reference sequence). Trimming took off 3 bases at V and 0 bases at J, with 13 bases between the two ends. The CDR3 is 16 residues long. CDR3 protein: CASSWAGGISGNTIYF. DNA for the CDR3: TGTGCCAGCAGCTGGGCCGGGGGGATCTCTGGAAACACCATATATTTT.

CDR3 sequence reads: CATSRGLTSGGPFGVEQYF. As DNA, the CDR3 is TGTGCCACCAGCAGAGGATTGACTAGCGGGGGGCCATTCGGTGTCGAGCAGTACTTC. This chain connects TRBV15 to TRBJ2-7; 13 nucleotides align to TRBD2. The CDR3 totals 19 residues. CDR1 LNHNV and CDR2 YYDKDF come from the germline V gene (reference sequence). V was clipped by 1 base and J by 6 bases; unmatched bases: 15.

This clone was observed a few times. The rearrangement links TRBV4-1 to TRBJ2-7; 11 positions agree with TRBD1. The germline V gene has CDR1 MGHRA and CDR2 YSYEKL. This CDR3 is 16 amino acids long. The junction had 10 bases not matched to a gene; V was cut back by 4 bases and J by 5 bases. The CDR3 is CASSPIWDRGKDEQYF. The CDR3 DNA reads as TGCGCCAGCAGCCCCATCTGGGACAGGGGGAAGGACGAGCAGTACTTC.

The rearrangement joins TRBV5-1 to TRBJ1-1; D is perhaps TRBD1 (6 bases). The germline V and J ends were trimmed by 4 bases and 9 bases, with 22 bases remaining between them. The germline V gene has CDR1 SGHRS and CDR2 YFSETQ. This CDR3 contains 15 residues. The CDR3 DNA reads TGCGCCAGCAGCATAGCAGGGGATCGAGGAGCTAAAGCTTTCTTT. This sequence encodes CASSIAGDRGAKAFF.

The J gene is TRBJ1-2, the V gene TRBV5-4; D remains unclear. CDR1 is SGHNT, CDR2 YYREEE, per germline (reference sequence). This CDR3 contains 14 residues. V lost 0 bases to trimming and J lost 2 bases, with 8 bases between them. CDR3 sequence reads: CASSLARQNYGYTF. CDR3 DNA: TGTGCCAGCAGCTTGGCGCGGCAGAACTATGGCTACACCTTC.

V usage is TRBV19 and J usage is TRBJ2-2; 8 bases are a match to TRBD2. The V segment lost 3 bases and the J segment 0 bases; nucleotides outside the gene matches: 3. Germline-derived CDR1 and CDR2 are LNHDA and SQIVND (reference sequence). The CDR3 loop spans 16 amino acids. CDR3: CASSITGGANTGELFF. As DNA, the CDR3 is TGTGCCAGTAGTATTACGGGGGGGGCGAACACCGGGGAGCTGTTTTTT.